These T cell receptor beta chains were read from a single sample in a study of siplizumab effects on memory and regulatory T cells. Here immunoSEQ multiplex PCR was the method, and the copy in TCRdb shows in-frame clones only, minus some. Of about 50,000 clones in the sample, 93% were seen once. Sequenced input: CD8+ T cells sorted from blood. The receptor source for this set is a human donor in good health. Each CDR3 is given with its conserved first and last residue. Fields, in order: D gene, V gene, clone size, J gene, CDR3 protein, CDR3 DNA. The D gene is left open where the match is weak. Size tells how often a clone was seen (once, few, many) or the class of an expanded clone, and some rows leave it out.

>TRBD1|TRBV6-5|-|TRBJ2-1
CASRNRDRGSDEQFF
TGTGCCAGTAGAAACCGGGACAGGGGAAGCGATGAGCAGTTCTTC
>-|TRBV7-8|-|TRBJ2-1
CASSFAFPKYEQFF
TGTGCCAGCAGCTTCGCTTTCCCAAAGTATGAGCAGTTCTTC
>-|TRBV28|-|TRBJ2-1
CARYLNRVGSNEQFF
TGTGCCCGATACCTTAACAGGGTTGGGAGCAATGAGCAGTTCTTC
>-|TRBV27|-|TRBJ2-1
CASGIGGSYNEQFF
TGTGCCAGCGGTATTGGGGGGTCCTACAATGAGCAGTTCTTC
>TRBD1|TRBV28|-|TRBJ2-7
CASSTNRGGTYEQYF
TGTGCCAGCAGTACGAACAGGGGTGGAACCTACGAGCAGTACTTC
>-|TRBV2|-|TRBJ2-7
CASSESYPTVHF
TGTGCCAGCAGTGAGAGTTATCCGACGGTGCACTTC
>-|TRBV6-5|-|TRBJ2-1
CASSYLWGDEQFF
TGTGCCAGCAGTTACCTTTGGGGCGATGAGCAGTTCTTC
>-|TRBV4-1|-|TRBJ2-1
CASSQERLNNEQFF
TGCGCCAGCAGCCAAGAACGTCTGAACAATGAGCAGTTCTTC
>-|TRBV19|-|TRBJ1-5
CASSTLTPEQPQHF
TGTGCCAGTAGTACCCTTACCCCTGAGCAGCCCCAGCATTTT
>TRBD2|TRBV4-1|few|TRBJ2-7
CASSQDPTGTRMFF
TGCGCCAGCAGCCAAGATCCAACTGGGACTAGGATGTTTTTC
>-|TRBV15|-|TRBJ1-5
CATSRLSNQPQHF
TGTGCCACCAGCCGCCTTAGCAATCAGCCCCAGCATTTT
>-|TRBV7-9|-|TRBJ2-3
CASSLGPSLGAQYF
TGTGCCAGCAGCTTAGGTCCGTCGCTAGGGGCGCAGTATTTT
>-|TRBV27|-|TRBJ2-5
CATKAIRGTLQETQYF
TGTGCCACCAAAGCAATTAGGGGGACACTCCAAGAGACCCAGTACTTC
>-|TRBV9|-|TRBJ2-1
CASSGNQQFF
TGTGCCAGCAGCGGCAACCAGCAGTTCTTC
>-|TRBV14|-|TRBJ2-1
CASSQDPHDLWLKDEQFF
TGTGCCAGCAGCCAAGACCCACATGACCTTTGGTTGAAGGATGAGCAGTTCTTC
>TRBD2|TRBV27|-|TRBJ2-1
CASSLLGRAYNEQFF
TGTGCCAGCAGTTTATTAGGGAGGGCCTACAATGAGCAGTTCTTC
>TRBD2|TRBV27|-|TRBJ2-3
CASSTQRAGVGADTQYF
TGTGCCAGCAGTACCCAACGAGCGGGAGTCGGAGCAGATACGCAGTATTTT
>TRBD2|TRBV9|-|TRBJ2-7
CASSVESGSSYEQYF
TGTGCCAGCAGCGTAGAAAGCGGGAGTTCCTACGAGCAGTACTTC
>-|TRBV6-6|-|TRBJ2-7
CASSYSAGDEQYF
TGTGCCAGCAGTTACAGTGCCGGGGACGAGCAGTACTTC
>-|TRBV11-2|-|TRBJ1-2
CASSLAGGTYGYTF
TGTGCCAGCAGCTTAGCGGGCGGTACCTATGGCTACACCTTC
>TRBD1|TRBV15|-|TRBJ2-2
CATSSTGTGVPGELFF
TGTGCCACCAGCAGCACCGGGACAGGGGTTCCCGGGGAGCTGTTTTTT
>-|TRBV7-6|-|TRBJ2-3
CASSLSVRGTDTQYF
TGTGCCAGCAGCTTATCGGTGCGGGGCACAGATACGCAGTATTTT
>TRBD1|TRBV6-5|-|TRBJ1-1
CASSYSGGGFTEAFF
TGTGCCAGCAGTTACTCAGGGGGCGGATTCACTGAAGCTTTCTTT
>TRBD1|TRBV5-1|once|TRBJ2-7
CASSLWSGQGSHEQYF
TGCGCCAGCAGCTTGTGGAGTGGACAGGGATCCCACGAGCAGTACTTC
>-|TRBV19|-|TRBJ1-1
CASSLGAREAFF
TGTGCCAGTAGTTTAGGGGCCCGTGAAGCTTTCTTT
>-|TRBV6-1|-|TRBJ1-2
CASSEVGDGVSHFRNGYTF
TGTGCCAGCAGTGAAGTTGGGGACGGAGTCAGTCACTTTCGAAATGGCTACACCTTC
>-|TRBV12-5|-|TRBJ1-3
CASGVDWDTIYF
TGTGCTAGTGGTGTTGACTGGGACACCATATATTTT
>TRBD1|TRBV9|-|TRBJ2-1
CASSLIAGTGSFNEQFF
TGTGCCAGCAGCCTAATCGCGGGGACAGGGTCTTTCAATGAGCAGTTCTTC
>-|TRBV4-1|once|TRBJ2-7
CASSQDWGDPYEQYF
TGCGCCAGCAGCCAAGATTGGGGAGATCCTTACGAGCAGTACTTC
>TRBD2|TRBV9|-|TRBJ2-1
CASSVNKREGLSYNEQFF
TGTGCCAGCAGCGTAAACAAGCGGGAGGGCCTCTCCTACAATGAGCAGTTCTTC
>-|TRBV27|-|TRBJ1-1
CASSLSKGTYTEAFF
TGTGCCAGCAGTTTATCGAAAGGGACGTACACTGAAGCTTTCTTT
>TRBD2|TRBV28|-|TRBJ2-3
CASSFTSGTDTQYF
TGTGCCAGCAGTTTTACTAGCGGCACAGATACGCAGTATTTT
>-|TRBV14|once|TRBJ2-5
CASSQYKNQETQYF
TGTGCCAGCAGCCAATATAAAAACCAAGAGACCCAGTACTTC
>-|TRBV28|-|TRBJ2-4
CASSGRLAKNIQYF
TGTGCCAGCAGTGGCAGGTTAGCCAAAAACATTCAGTACTTC
>-|TRBV13|-|TRBJ2-1
CASSLGRQNEQFF
TGTGCCAGCAGCTTGGGTAGACAGAATGAGCAGTTCTTC
>TRBD2|TRBV19|-|TRBJ2-1
CASSTSGTSSYNEQFF
TGTGCCAGTAGCACTAGCGGGACTAGCTCCTACAATGAGCAGTTCTTC
>-|TRBV6-1|-|TRBJ2-7
CASRYIRDYEQYF
TGTGCCAGCAGATACATCAGGGACTACGAGCAGTACTTC
>-|TRBV7-9|-|TRBJ1-2
CASSLAALNYGYTF
TGTGCCAGCAGCTTAGCGGCCCTAAACTATGGCTACACCTTC
>-|TRBV11-3|-|TRBJ2-1
CASSTRELPNEQFF
TGTGCCAGCAGCACTCGGGAGCTGCCCAATGAGCAGTTCTTC
>TRBD2|TRBV27|-|TRBJ2-1
CASTFGRAQYNEQFF
TGTGCCAGCACCTTCGGGAGGGCCCAGTACAATGAGCAGTTCTTC
>-|TRBV27|-|TRBJ2-1
CASSPRRGVMDEQFF
TGTGCCAGCAGTCCACGGCGCGGGGTTATGGATGAGCAGTTCTTC
>TRBD2|TRBV19|once|TRBJ2-1
CASSISSGRANEQFF
TGTGCCAGTAGTATTTCTAGCGGGAGGGCCAATGAGCAGTTCTTC
>-|TRBV27|-|TRBJ2-2
CASSLGWQGFRRVNTGELFF
TGTGCCAGCAGTTTAGGATGGCAGGGGTTCAGGCGGGTCAACACCGGGGAGCTGTTTTTT